This entry lists 8 T cell receptor beta chains sequenced from one sample in a study of T-cell reconstitution after alpha-beta-depleted transplantation in children (dated by TCRdb to between 2015 and 2016). To prepare the library, PCR was applied. Sequencing was carried out with an Illumina HiSeq 2500. To normalize quantification of the TCRbeta repertoire, the TCR libraries were built with molecular barcoding that relied on unique molecular identifiers. TCRdb handled the public reads itself, with Q25 trimming in fastp and clone calling in MiXCR, and kept productive beta chains. Rows are unified per CDR3 protein, each entry keeping the most common DNA and genes. Within this sample are some 830,000 distinct CDR3 sequences, with under 20% of them counted one time only. The top ten clonotypes cover around 5% of the sample. This sample's treatment or condition label indicates: allogeneic hematopoietic cell transplantation with graft depleted of TCRalphabeta T cells and CD19 B cells.

The input for sequencing was PBMCs, mostly from graft donor cells, taken 360 days after TCRalphabeta/CD19-depleted stem cell transplant. All receptors derive from a male patient between 10 and 17 years old who had a stem cell transplant for acute lymphoblastic leukemia, so the T cells may come from the graft donor.

This chain uses TRBV5-1 with TRBJ2-1; 8 positions agree with TRBD2. The V segment lost 0 bases and the J segment 6 bases; nucleotides outside the gene matches: 14. Germline V CDR1 and CDR2: SGHRS, YFSETQ. There are 18 residues in the CDR3. The DNA for the CDR3 is TGCGCCAGCAGCTTGGCCAGGAGGAGCGGGAGACCTCCCAATGAGCAGTTCTTC. Translation gives CASSLARRSGRPPNEQFF.

This clonotype was seen only a few times. The chain is built from TRBV7-9 and TRBJ2-1; 7 nucleotides line up with TRBD2. This CDR3 has 14 amino acids. CDR1 and CDR2 (germline): SEHNR, FQNEAQ (reference sequence). Trimming at V came to 5 bases and at J to 6 bases, leaving 7 bases not matched to a gene. CDR3 in amino acids: CASSPRWTSNEQFF. CDR3 nucleotide sequence: TGTGCCAGCAGCCCCAGATGGACTAGCAATGAGCAGTTCTTC.

This clonotype was counted a few times. The chain joins TRBV11-1 to TRBJ2-7, with 14 bases fitting TRBD2. The trim removed 1 base at V and 0 bases at J, leaving 8 bases unmatched. Germline loops: CDR1 SGHAT, CDR2 FQDESV (reference sequence). The length of the CDR3 is 19 residues. CDR3 sequence (DNA): TGTGCCAGCAGCTTAGGTCCAGGGACTAGCGGGGGAAGCTCCTACGAGCAGTACTTC. The encoded protein is CASSLGPGTSGGSSYEQYF.

CDR3: CASSMTGKNYEQYF. For the CDR3, the DNA is TGTGCCAGCAGTATGACAGGGAAAAACTACGAGCAGTACTTC. The rearrangement joins TRBV12-3 or TRBV12-4 to TRBJ2-7, with 7 nucleotides matching TRBD1. This CDR3 contains 14 residues. The junction had 7 bases not matched to a gene; V was cut back by 5 bases and J by 3 bases.

The gene calls are TRBV18 and TRBJ2-3; D is unclear. V was shortened by 2 bases and J by 7 bases, with 7 bases between the two germline ends. This CDR3 comprises 12 residues. Germline lookup yields CDR1 KGHSH and CDR2 LQKENI. CDR3 protein: CASSPNDHTQYF. The CDR3 nucleotides are TGTGCCAGCTCACCAAATGACCATACGCAGTATTTT.

The CDR3 loop is CASSAADSTDTQYF. In nucleotides, the CDR3 is TGTGCCAGCAGCGCAGCCGATAGCACAGATACGCAGTATTTT. V gene TRBV7-9 combines with J gene TRBJ2-3, with D uncertain. CDR1 and CDR2 from the germline V gene are SEHNR and FQNEAQ (reference sequence). The CDR3 runs 14 residues. Trimming left V 5 bases short and J 0 bases short, with 9 bases between.

This clonotype was counted only a few times. The chain has TRBV12-3 or TRBV12-4 and TRBJ2-7; 7 bases are shared with TRBD2. The CDR3 is made up of 14 amino acids. The V gene end was trimmed by 4 bases and the J gene end by 2 bases; junction bases not matched to a gene: 5. The DNA for the CDR3 is TGTGCCAGCAGTTCCCGACTAGCCCCCTACGAGCAGTACTTC. This encodes CASSSRLAPYEQYF.

This clonotype occurred many times. The chain recombines TRBV20-1 with TRBJ2-5, with TRBD2 identical over 13 bases. V gave up 1 base and J gave up 5 bases; unmatched junction bases: 13. There are 18 residues in the CDR3. Germline V lookup: CDR1 DFQATT, CDR2 SNEGSKA (reference sequence). Written as DNA, the CDR3 is TGCAGTGCTAGAGCCCGACTAGCGGGAGGCCCCGTGCGGGAGACCCAGTACTTC. The encoded protein is CSARARLAGGPVRETQYF.